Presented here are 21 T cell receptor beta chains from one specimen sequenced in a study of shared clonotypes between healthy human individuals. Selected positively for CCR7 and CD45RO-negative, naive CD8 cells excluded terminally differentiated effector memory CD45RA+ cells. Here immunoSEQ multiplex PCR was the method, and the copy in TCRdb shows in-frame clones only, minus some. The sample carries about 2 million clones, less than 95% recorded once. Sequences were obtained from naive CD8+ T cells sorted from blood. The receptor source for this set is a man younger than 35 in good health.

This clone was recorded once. CDR3 loop: CASSIPGDTGELFF. CDR3 nucleotides: TGTGCCAGTAGTATCCCCGGGGACACCGGGGAGCTGTTTTTT. The V and J genes are TRBV19 and TRBJ2-2; D possibly corresponds to TRBD2 (5 bases). Germline CDR1 is LNHDA and CDR2 is SQIVND (reference sequence). This CDR3 contains 14 residues. Trimming cost V 3 bases and J 3 bases, with 8 bases left between them. Filled out from reference TRBV19 and TRBJ2-2, the complete variable domain reads DGGITQSPKYLFRKEGQNVTLSCEQNLNHDAMYWYRQDPGQGLRLIYYSQIVNDFQKGDIAEGYSVSREKKESFPLTVTSAQKNPTAFYLCASSIPGDTGELFFGEGSRLTVL.

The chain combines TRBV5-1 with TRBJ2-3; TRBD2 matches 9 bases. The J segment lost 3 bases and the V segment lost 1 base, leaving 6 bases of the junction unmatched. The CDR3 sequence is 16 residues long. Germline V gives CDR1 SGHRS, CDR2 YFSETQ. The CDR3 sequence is CASSLLVAGATDTQYF. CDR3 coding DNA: TGCGCCAGCAGCTTGTTAGTAGCGGGGGCTACAGATACGCAGTATTTT. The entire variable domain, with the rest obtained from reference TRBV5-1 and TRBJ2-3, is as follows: KAGVTQTPRYLIKTRGQQVTLSCSPISGHRSVSWYQQTPGQGLQFLFEYFSETQRNKGNFPGRFSGRQFSNSRSEMNVSTLELGDSALYLCASSLLVAGATDTQYFGPGTRLTVL.

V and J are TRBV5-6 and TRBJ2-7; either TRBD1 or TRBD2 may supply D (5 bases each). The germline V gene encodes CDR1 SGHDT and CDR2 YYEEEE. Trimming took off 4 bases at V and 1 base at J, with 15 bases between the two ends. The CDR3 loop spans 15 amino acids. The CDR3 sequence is CASSPITGPSYEQYF. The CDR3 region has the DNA TGTGCCAGCAGCCCAATAACGGGGCCGTCCTACGAGCAGTACTTC.

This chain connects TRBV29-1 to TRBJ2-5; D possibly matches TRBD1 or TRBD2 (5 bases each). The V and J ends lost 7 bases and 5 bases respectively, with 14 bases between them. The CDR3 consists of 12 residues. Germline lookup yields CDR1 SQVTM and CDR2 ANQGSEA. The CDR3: CSAKGSPETQYF. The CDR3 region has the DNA TGCAGCGCCAAGGGGAGTCCCGAGACCCAGTACTTC.

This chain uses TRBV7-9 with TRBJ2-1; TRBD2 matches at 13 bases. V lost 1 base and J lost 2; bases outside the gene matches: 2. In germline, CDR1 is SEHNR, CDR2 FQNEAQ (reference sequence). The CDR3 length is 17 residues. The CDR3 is CASSLETSGGTYNEQFF. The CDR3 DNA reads TGTGCCAGCAGCTTAGAGACTAGCGGGGGGACCTACAATGAGCAGTTCTTC. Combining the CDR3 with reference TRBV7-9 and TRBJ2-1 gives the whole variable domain DTGVSQNPRHKITKRGQNVTFRCDPISEHNRLYWYRQTLGQGPEFLTYFQNEAQLEKSRLLSDRFSAERPKGSFSTLEIQRTEQGDSAMYLCASSLETSGGTYNEQFFGPGTRLTVL.

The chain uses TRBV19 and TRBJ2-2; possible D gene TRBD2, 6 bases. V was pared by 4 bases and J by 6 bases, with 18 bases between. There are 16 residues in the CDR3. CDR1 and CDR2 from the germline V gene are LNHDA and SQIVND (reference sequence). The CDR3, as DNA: TGTGCCAGTAGTAAACGTAGCGGAGGAGGTCCCGGGGAGCTGTTTTTT. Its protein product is CASSKRSGGGPGELFF.

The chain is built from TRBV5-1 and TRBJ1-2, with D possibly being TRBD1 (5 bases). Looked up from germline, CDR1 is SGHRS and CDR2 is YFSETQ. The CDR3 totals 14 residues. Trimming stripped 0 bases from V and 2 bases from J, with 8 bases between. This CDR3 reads CASSLGGRNYGYTF. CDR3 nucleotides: TGCGCCAGCAGCTTGGGGGGCAGGAACTATGGCTACACCTTC.

In nucleotides, the CDR3 is TGTGCCAGCAGCTTAGGGGTCGGGGGTTCACCCTCCTACGAGCAGTACTTC. Residues: CASSLGVGGSPSYEQYF. This chain links TRBV7-9 with TRBJ2-7; possibly TRBD2 for D (6 bases). The V end lost 1 base, the J end lost 0 bases, and 16 bases lay between the germline ends. The germline V gene encodes CDR1 SEHNR and CDR2 FQNEAQ (reference sequence). The CDR3 covers 17 residues. Filled out from reference TRBV7-9 and TRBJ2-7, the complete variable domain reads DTGVSQNPRHKITKRGQNVTFRCDPISEHNRLYWYRQTLGQGPEFLTYFQNEAQLEKSRLLSDRFSAERPKGSFSTLEIQRTEQGDSAMYLCASSLGVGGSPSYEQYFGPGTRLTVT.

The CDR3 loop is CASSQHAEGLNEKLFF. CDR3 bases: TGTGCCAGCAGTCAGCACGCGGAGGGCCTTAATGAAAAACTGTTTTTT. The chain carries TRBV28 and TRBJ1-4, with no clear D. Looked up from germline, CDR1 is MDHEN and CDR2 is SYDVKM. This CDR3 comprises 16 residues. Trimming shortened V by 5 bases and J by 4 bases, and 17 bases separated the two germline ends.

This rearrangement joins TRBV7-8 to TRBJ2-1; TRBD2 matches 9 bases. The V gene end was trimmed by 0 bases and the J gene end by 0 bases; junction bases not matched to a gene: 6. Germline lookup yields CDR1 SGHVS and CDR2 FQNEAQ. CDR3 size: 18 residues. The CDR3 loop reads CASSLAILAGSSYNEQFF. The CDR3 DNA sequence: TGTGCCAGCAGCTTAGCGATACTAGCGGGTAGCTCCTACAATGAGCAGTTCTTC.

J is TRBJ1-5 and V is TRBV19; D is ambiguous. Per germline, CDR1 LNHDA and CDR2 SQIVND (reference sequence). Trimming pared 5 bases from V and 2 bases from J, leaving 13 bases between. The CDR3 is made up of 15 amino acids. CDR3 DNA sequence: TGTGCCAGTAGTCCAGCTTTTGGGGGCAATCAGCCCCAGCATTTT. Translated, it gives CASSPAFGGNQPQHF.

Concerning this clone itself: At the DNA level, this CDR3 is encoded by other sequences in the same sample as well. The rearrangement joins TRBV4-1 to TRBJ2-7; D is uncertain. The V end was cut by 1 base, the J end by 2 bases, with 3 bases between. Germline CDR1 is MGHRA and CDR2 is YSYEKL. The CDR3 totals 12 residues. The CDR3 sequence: CASSQGPYEQYF. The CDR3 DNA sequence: TGCGCCAGCAGCCAAGGACCCTACGAGCAGTACTTC.

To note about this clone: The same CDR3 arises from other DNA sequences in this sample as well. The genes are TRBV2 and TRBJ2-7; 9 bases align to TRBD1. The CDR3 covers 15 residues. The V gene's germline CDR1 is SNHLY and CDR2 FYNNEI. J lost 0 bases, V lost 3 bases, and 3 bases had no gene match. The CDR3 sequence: CASSEGQGSSYEQYF. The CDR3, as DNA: TGTGCCAGCAGTGAGGGACAGGGATCCTCCTACGAGCAGTACTTC.

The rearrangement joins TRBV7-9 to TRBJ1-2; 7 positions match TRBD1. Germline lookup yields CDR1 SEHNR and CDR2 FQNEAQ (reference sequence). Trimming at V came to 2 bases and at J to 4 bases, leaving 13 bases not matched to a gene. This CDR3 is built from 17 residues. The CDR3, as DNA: TGTGCCAGCAGCTTAACGTCCCAGGGGGATTTTGGCTATGGCTACACCTTC. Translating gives CASSLTSQGDFGYGYTF.

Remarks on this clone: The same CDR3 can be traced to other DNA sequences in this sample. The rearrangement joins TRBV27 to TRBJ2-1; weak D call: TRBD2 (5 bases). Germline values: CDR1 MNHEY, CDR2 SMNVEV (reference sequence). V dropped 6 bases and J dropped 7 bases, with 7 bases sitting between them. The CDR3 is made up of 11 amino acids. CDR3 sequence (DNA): TGTGCCAGCAGCGGCGGGAATGAGCAGTTCTTC. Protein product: CASSGGNEQFF.

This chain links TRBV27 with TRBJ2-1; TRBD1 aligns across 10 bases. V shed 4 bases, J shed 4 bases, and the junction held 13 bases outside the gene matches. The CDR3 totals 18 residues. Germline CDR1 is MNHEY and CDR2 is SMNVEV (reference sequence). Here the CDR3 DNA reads TGTGCCAGCAGTTCCGGTCCCGGGACAGGGGTCGGGTACAATGAGCAGTTCTTC. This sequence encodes CASSSGPGTGVGYNEQFF.

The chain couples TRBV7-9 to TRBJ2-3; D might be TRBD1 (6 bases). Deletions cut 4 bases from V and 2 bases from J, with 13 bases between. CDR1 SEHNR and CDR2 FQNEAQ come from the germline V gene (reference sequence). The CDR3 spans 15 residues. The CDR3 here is CASSSRQEFTDTQYF. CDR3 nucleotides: TGTGCCAGCAGCTCCCGACAGGAGTTCACAGATACGCAGTATTTT.

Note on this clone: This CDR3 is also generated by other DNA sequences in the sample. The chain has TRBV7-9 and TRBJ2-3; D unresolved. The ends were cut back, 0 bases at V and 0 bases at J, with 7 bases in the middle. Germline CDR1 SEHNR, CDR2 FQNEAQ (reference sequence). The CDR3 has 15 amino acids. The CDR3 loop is CASSLAGGSTDTQYF. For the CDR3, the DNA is TGTGCCAGCAGCTTAGCTGGCGGAAGCACAGATACGCAGTATTTT.

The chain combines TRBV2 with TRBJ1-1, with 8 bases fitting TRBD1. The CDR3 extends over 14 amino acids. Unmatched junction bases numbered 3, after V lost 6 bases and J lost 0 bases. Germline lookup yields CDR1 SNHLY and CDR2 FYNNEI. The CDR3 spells CASRGQGLNTEAFF. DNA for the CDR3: TGTGCCAGCAGAGGACAGGGCTTGAACACTGAAGCTTTCTTT.

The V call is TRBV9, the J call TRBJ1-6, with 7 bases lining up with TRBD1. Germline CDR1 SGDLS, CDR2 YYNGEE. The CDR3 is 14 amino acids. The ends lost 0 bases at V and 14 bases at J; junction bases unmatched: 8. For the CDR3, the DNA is TGTGCCAGCAGCGTAGGACAGGGAGGGGGCACCCTCCACTTT. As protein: CASSVGQGGGTLHF.

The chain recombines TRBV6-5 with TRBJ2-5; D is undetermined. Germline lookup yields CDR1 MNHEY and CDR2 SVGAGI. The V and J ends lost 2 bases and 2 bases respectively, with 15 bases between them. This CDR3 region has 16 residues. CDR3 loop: CASSYIQDILQETQYF. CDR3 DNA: TGTGCCAGCAGTTACATCCAGGATATTCTACAAGAGACCCAGTACTTC.